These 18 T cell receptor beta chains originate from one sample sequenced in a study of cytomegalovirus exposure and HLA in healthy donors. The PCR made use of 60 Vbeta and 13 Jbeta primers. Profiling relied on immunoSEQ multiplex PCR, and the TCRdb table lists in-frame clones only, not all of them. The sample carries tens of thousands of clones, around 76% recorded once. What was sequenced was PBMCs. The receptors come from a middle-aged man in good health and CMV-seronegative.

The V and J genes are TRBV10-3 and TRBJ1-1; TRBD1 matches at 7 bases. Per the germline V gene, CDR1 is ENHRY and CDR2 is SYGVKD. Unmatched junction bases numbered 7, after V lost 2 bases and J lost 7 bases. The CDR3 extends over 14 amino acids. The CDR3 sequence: CAISEVQGQSEAFF. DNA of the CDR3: TGTGCCATCAGTGAGGTACAGGGGCAGAGTGAAGCTTTCTTT.

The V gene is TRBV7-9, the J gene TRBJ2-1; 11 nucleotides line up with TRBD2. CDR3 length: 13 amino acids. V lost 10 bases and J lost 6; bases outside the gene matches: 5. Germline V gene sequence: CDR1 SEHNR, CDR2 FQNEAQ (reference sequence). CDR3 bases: TGTGCCAACGCACTAGCGGGAGCCAATGAGCAGTTCTTC. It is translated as CANALAGANEQFF.

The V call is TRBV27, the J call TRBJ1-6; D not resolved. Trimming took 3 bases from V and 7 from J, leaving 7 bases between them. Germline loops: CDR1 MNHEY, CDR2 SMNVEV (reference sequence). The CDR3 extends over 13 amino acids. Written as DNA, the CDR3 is TGTGCCAGCAGTTTTCACATAAATTCACCCCTCCACTTT. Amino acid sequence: CASSFHINSPLHF.

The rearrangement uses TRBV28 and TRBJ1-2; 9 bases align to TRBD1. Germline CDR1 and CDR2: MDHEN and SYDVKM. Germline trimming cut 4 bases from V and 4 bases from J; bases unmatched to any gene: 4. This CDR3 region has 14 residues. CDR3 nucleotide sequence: TGTGCCAGCAGTTCTGGACAGGGGTCCTATGGCTACACCTTC. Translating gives CASSSGQGSYGYTF.

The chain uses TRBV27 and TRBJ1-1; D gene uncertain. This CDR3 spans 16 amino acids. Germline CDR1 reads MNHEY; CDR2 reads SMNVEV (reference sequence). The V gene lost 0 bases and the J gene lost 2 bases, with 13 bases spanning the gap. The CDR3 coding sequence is TGTGCCAGCAGTTTATCGCAGAGGCTACTAAACACTGAAGCTTTCTTT. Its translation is CASSLSQRLLNTEAFF.

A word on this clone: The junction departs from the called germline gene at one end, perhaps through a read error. In DNA form, the CDR3 reads TGTGCCAGCAGTCCCACAGCGGGAGGAGCGGGAGCTACCCGCTTC. It specifies CASSPTAGGAGATRF. The chain employs TRBV27 and TRBJ2-7; 9 bases line up with TRBD2. Germline lookup yields CDR1 MNHEY and CDR2 SMNVEV (reference sequence). This CDR3 has 15 residues.

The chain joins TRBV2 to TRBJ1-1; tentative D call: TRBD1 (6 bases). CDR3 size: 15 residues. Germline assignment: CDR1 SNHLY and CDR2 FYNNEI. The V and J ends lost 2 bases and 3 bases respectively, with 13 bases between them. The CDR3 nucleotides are TGTGCCAGCAGTGAAATCCCGACAGGATACACTGAAGCTTTCTTT. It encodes CASSEIPTGYTEAFF.

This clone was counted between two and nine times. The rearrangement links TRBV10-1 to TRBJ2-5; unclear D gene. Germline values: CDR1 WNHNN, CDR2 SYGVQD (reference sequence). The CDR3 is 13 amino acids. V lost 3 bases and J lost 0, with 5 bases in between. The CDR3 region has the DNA TGCGCCAGCAGTGAAAACTACCAAGAGACCCAGTACTTC. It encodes CASSENYQETQYF.

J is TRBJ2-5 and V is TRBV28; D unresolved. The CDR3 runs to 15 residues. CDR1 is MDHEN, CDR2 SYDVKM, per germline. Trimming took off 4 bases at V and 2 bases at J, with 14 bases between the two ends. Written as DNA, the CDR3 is TGTGCCAGCAGTTACCCGACTGGGTTGCAAGAGACCCAGTACTTC. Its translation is CASSYPTGLQETQYF.

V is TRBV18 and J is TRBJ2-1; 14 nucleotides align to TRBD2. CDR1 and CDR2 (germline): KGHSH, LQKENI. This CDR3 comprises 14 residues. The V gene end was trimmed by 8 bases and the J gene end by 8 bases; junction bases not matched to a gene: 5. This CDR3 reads CASAGTSGSYEQFF. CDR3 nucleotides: TGTGCCAGCGCAGGGACTAGCGGGAGCTATGAGCAGTTCTTC.

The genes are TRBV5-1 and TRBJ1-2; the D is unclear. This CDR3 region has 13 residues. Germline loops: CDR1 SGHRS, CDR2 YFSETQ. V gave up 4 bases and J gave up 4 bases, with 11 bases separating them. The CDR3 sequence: CASSQDGSYGYTF. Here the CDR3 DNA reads TGCGCCAGCAGCCAGGACGGGAGCTATGGCTACACCTTC. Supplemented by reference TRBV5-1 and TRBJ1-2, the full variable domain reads KAGVTQTPRYLIKTRGQQVTLSCSPISGHRSVSWYQQTPGQGLQFLFEYFSETQRNKGNFPGRFSGRQFSNSRSEMNVSTLELGDSALYLCASSQDGSYGYTFGSGTRLTVV.

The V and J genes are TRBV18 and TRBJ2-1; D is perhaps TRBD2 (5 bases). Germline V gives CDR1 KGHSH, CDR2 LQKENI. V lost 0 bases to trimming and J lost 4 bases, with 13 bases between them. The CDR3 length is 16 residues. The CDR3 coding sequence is TGTGCCAGCTCACCACCGGGCGGGCCATTATACAATGAGCAGTTCTTC. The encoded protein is CASSPPGGPLYNEQFF. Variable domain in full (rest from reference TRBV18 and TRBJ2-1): NAGVMQNPRHLVRRRGQEARLRCSPMKGHSHVYWYRQLPEEGLKFMVYLQKENIIDESGMPKERFSAEFPKEGPSILRIQQVVRGDSAAYFCASSPPGGPLYNEQFFGPGTRLTVL.

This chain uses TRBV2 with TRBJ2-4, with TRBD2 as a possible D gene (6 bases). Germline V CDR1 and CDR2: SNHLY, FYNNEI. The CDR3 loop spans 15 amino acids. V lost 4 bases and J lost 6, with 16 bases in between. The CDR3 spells CASSASGSWGNIQYF. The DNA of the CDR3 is TGTGCCAGCAGTGCTTCCGGGAGCTGGGGAAACATTCAGTACTTC.

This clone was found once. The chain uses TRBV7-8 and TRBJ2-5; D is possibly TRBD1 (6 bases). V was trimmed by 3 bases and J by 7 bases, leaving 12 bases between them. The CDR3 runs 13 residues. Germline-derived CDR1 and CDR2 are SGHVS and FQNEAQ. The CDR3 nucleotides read TGTGCCAGCAGCTTGTATGTGGGGGCGACCCAGTACTTC. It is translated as CASSLYVGATQYF.

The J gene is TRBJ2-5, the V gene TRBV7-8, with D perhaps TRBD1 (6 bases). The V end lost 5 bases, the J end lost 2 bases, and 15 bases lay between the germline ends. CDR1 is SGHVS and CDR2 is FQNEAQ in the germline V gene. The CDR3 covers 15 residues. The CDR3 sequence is CASSAREGEQETQYF. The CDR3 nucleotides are TGTGCCAGCAGCGCCCGAGAGGGGGAACAAGAGACCCAGTACTTC.

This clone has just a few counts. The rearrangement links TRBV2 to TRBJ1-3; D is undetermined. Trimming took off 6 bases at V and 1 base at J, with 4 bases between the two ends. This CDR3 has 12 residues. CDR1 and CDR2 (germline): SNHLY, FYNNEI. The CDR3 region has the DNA TGTGCCAGCAGGAGATCTGGAAACACCATATATTTT. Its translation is CASRRSGNTIYF.

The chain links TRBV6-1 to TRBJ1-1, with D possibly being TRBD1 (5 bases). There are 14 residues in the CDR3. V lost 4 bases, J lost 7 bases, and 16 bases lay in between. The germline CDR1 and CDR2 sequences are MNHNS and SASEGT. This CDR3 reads CASSVLGRQIEAFF. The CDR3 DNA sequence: TGTGCCAGCAGTGTACTGGGGCGGCAGATTGAAGCTTTCTTT.

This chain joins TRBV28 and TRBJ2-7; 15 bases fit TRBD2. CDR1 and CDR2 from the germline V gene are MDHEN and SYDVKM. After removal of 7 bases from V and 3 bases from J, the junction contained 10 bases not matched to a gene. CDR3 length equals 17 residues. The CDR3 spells CASTRRGGLAGGYEQYF. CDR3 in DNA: TGTGCCAGCACCCGACGCGGGGGACTAGCGGGAGGCTACGAGCAGTACTTC.